The present T cell receptor beta chain was sequenced within a study of blood T cell repertoires in COVID-19. Each participant's cohort was designated according to participant-reported clinical history. Assay: immunoSEQ multiplex PCR; the TCRdb copy retains only in-frame clones and omits some. The table lists some 200,000 clones, around four fifths of them singletons. CDR1 LGHNT and CDR2 FRNRAP come from the germline V gene. V gave up 5 bases and J gave up 3 bases; unmatched junction bases: 6. The length of the CDR3 is 14 residues. The receptor comes from a man between 40 and 49 years old who had recovered from COVID-19. The chain combines TRBV12-5 with TRBJ1-1, with 7 bases lining up with TRBD1. Sequenced: PBMCs or T cells enriched from blood (not recorded which). CDR3 residues: CASGLTGSDTEAFF. CDR3 DNA: TGTGCTAGTGGTCTGACAGGGAGCGACACTGAAGCTTTCTTT.